These T cell receptor beta chains were read from a single sample in a study of long-term antiretroviral therapy in people with HIV. TCRdb's copy holds only in-frame clones and misses some; the assay was immunoSEQ multiplex PCR. This table has some 45,000 clones, around nine tenths appearing once. The sample consisted of unsorted PBMCs, taken 0.1 years before starting antiretroviral therapy. Receptors originate from a woman aged 50 to 65 with HIV. CDR3s include the opening cysteine and the closing phenylalanine or tryptophan. D genes are given only for firm matches. Clone sizes are given selectively: once, few, many, or a class where the clone is expanded.

16	TRBJ1-3	.	.	TRBV7-6	CASSSGGRDPGNTIYF	TGTGCCAGCAGCAGCGGCGGCAGGGACCCTGGAAACACCATATATTTT
14	TRBJ1-1	.	TRBD1	TRBV11-2	CASSARTGALEAFF	TGTGCCAGCAGCGCACGGACAGGGGCCCTTGAAGCTTTCTTT
11	TRBJ1-2	.	.	TRBV30	CARRRGNGYTF	TGTGCCAGAAGGAGGGGGAATGGCTACACCTTC
16	TRBJ1-2	.	.	TRBV19	CASSITFARGYYGYTF	TGTGCCAGTAGTATAACTTTCGCGCGGGGGTACTATGGCTACACCTTC
16	TRBJ2-5	.	.	TRBV5-4	CASSLPGTRSRETQYF	TGTGCCAGCAGCCTACCCGGGACGAGGTCCCGAGAGACCCAGTACTTC
14	TRBJ2-7	.	.	TRBV4-1	CASSQGYGSYEQYF	TGCGCCAGCAGCCAGGGGTACGGCTCCTACGAGCAGTACTTC
15	TRBJ2-2	.	TRBD1	TRBV7-2	CASSSGQGGPGELFF	TGTGCCAGCAGCTCCGGACAGGGCGGGCCCGGGGAGCTGTTTTTT
15	TRBJ2-5	.	.	TRBV15	CATSKGNRGKETQYF	TGTGCCACCAGCAAAGGGAATCGGGGTAAGGAGACCCAGTACTTC
16	TRBJ2-2	.	TRBD1	TRBV29-1	CSVIWWTGTSPGELFF	TGCAGCGTTATTTGGTGGACAGGGACTTCACCCGGGGAGCTGTTTTTT
16	TRBJ1-1	.	.	TRBV19	CASSILGPGADTEAFF	TGTGCCAGTAGTATATTGGGGCCGGGGGCTGACACTGAAGCTTTCTTT
11	TRBJ2-5	.	.	TRBV18	CASSRQETQYF	TGTGCCAGCTCACGACAAGAGACCCAGTACTTC
14	TRBJ1-5	few	.	TRBV4-1	CASSTQEGNQPQHF	TGCGCCAGCAGCACCCAAGAGGGGAATCAGCCCCAGCATTTT
13	TRBJ1-2	.	.	TRBV19	CASSITGNYGYTF	TGTGCCAGTAGTATTACCGGCAACTATGGCTACACCTTC
16	TRBJ2-6	once	.	TRBV9	CASSVTASFGANVLTF	TGTGCCAGCAGCGTAACCGCCAGCTTTGGGGCCAACGTCCTGACTTTC
14	TRBJ1-5	.	.	TRBV7-8	CASSSHDRNQPQHF	TGTGCCAGCAGCTCCCACGACAGGAATCAGCCCCAGCATTTT
14	TRBJ2-5	.	TRBD1	TRBV2	CASNRQGSKETQYF	TGTGCCAGCAATAGACAGGGATCCAAAGAGACCCAGTACTTC
13	TRBJ2-1	.	.	TRBV7-2	CASSLGPSGEQFF	TGTGCCAGCAGCTTGGGGCCCTCGGGGGAGCAGTTCTTC
14	TRBJ1-4	once	.	TRBV5-1	CASSPGRADEKLFF	TGCGCCAGCAGCCCGGGACGGGCGGATGAAAAACTGTTTTTT
13	TRBJ2-5	once	.	TRBV30	CAWSPTVPGTQYF	TGTGCCTGGAGTCCGACGGTGCCAGGGACCCAGTACTTC
15	TRBJ2-1	once	.	TRBV5-1	CASSPGLNSYNEQFF	TGCGCCAGCAGCCCCGGACTCAACTCCTACAATGAGCAGTTCTTC
13	TRBJ1-2	.	.	TRBV30	CAWRLSLTYGYTF	TGTGCCTGGAGATTATCCCTGACCTATGGCTACACCTTC
15	TRBJ1-2	.	TRBD1	TRBV9	CASSGPGQGASGYTF	TGTGCCAGCAGCGGACCGGGACAGGGGGCATCCGGCTACACCTTC
15	TRBJ1-1	.	.	TRBV6-5	CASSRDARGDTEAFF	TGTGCCAGCAGTCGGGACGCCCGGGGGGACACTGAAGCTTTCTTT
13	TRBJ2-7	.	TRBD1	TRBV30	CAWSVGTVGEQYF	TGTGCCTGGAGTGTAGGGACAGTCGGGGAGCAGTACTTC
13	TRBJ1-1	.	.	TRBV9	CASNRVMNTEAFF	TGTGCCAGCAACAGGGTAATGAACACTGAAGCTTTCTTT
11	TRBJ1-1	.	.	TRBV29-1	CSVYRNTEAFF	TGCAGCGTGTACAGGAACACTGAAGCTTTCTTT
14	TRBJ1-5	.	TRBD1	TRBV7-6	CASSSGTVNQPQHF	TGTGCCAGCAGCTCTGGGACAGTCAATCAGCCCCAGCATTTT
14	TRBJ2-1	.	.	TRBV2	CASKAVRSYNEQFF	TGTGCCAGCAAGGCGGTGCGCTCCTACAATGAGCAGTTCTTC
14	TRBJ1-5	.	.	TRBV5-4	CASSFSPGDQPQHF	TGTGCCAGCAGCTTTTCCCCGGGGGATCAGCCCCAGCATTTT